These 27 T cell receptor beta chains share one sample of origin, sequenced in a study of blood T cell repertoires in COVID-19. Repertoires were generated with immunoSEQ multiplex PCR, while TCRdb's copy carries only in-frame clones and drops some. The sample has approximately 60,000 clones; over 75% are singletons. Material for sequencing was peripheral blood. The source is a man aged 45-65 years with active COVID-19.

The chain carries TRBV4-3 and TRBJ1-1; D call uncertain. Germline V gives CDR1 LGHNA, CDR2 YSLEER. CDR3 length equals 14 residues. V was cut by 1 base and J by 5 bases, with 11 bases left in between. The CDR3 loop is CASSQVDGPTEAFF. CDR3 sequence (DNA): TGCGCCAGCAGCCAAGTCGATGGGCCAACTGAAGCTTTCTTT.

The CDR3 region has the DNA TGCGCCAGCAGCCAAGATCCCGGGGTAGGGGATACGCAGTATTTT. Translating gives CASSQDPGVGDTQYF. The chain is built from TRBV4-3 and TRBJ2-3, with D tentatively TRBD2 (5 bases). The CDR3 contains 15 residues. The ends were cut back, 0 bases at V and 6 bases at J, with 13 bases in the middle. CDR1 and CDR2 (germline): LGHNA, YSLEER.

The V gene is TRBV19, the J gene TRBJ1-1; 7 bases map to TRBD1. The J segment lost 3 bases and the V segment lost 5 bases, leaving 3 bases of the junction unmatched. Germline V gene data show CDR1 as LNHDA and CDR2 as SQIVND (reference sequence). The CDR3 is 13 residues long. The CDR3 here is CASSFTGDTEAFF. CDR3 nucleotides: TGTGCCAGTAGTTTCACAGGGGACACTGAAGCTTTCTTT.

V usage is TRBV7-2 and J usage is TRBJ2-7; 10 nucleotides align to TRBD2. Germline loops: CDR1 SGHTA, CDR2 FQGNSA. There are 15 residues in the CDR3. Losses at the gene ends were 5 bases for V and 0 bases for J; bases not matched to a gene: 4. The CDR3 DNA reads TGTGCCAGCAGCCCTAGGACTAGCGGCTCCTACGAGCAGTACTTC. Translation: CASSPRTSGSYEQYF.

The genes are TRBV10-3 and TRBJ2-1; D is possibly TRBD2 (6 bases). Germline V gene data show CDR1 as ENHRY and CDR2 as SYGVKD. With 2 bases removed from V and 6 bases from J, the gap between germline ends came to 14 bases. The CDR3 has 15 residues. CDR3 nucleotide sequence: TGTGCCATCAGTGAGGGCGGGACTCTAAGCAATGAGCAGTTCTTC. Protein product: CAISEGGTLSNEQFF.

The gene calls are TRBV5-1 and TRBJ1-4; 8 bases are shared with TRBD1. The CDR3 has 14 amino acids. Germline values: CDR1 SGHRS, CDR2 YFSETQ. V was clipped by 5 bases and J by 7 bases; unmatched bases: 7. Here the CDR3 DNA reads TGCGCCAGCAGACAGGGGGTCGGGTCTGAAAAACTGTTTTTT. This encodes CASRQGVGSEKLFF.

In this sample, this clone turned up once. The rearrangement joins TRBV30 to TRBJ2-1; TRBD1 might be the D (6 bases). V lost 5 bases to trimming and J lost 4 bases, with 6 bases between them. The CDR3 extends over 11 amino acids. From germline, CDR1 is GTSNPN and CDR2 SVGIG (reference sequence). This CDR3 reads CAWQGYNEQFF. The CDR3, as DNA: TGTGCCTGGCAGGGGTACAATGAGCAGTTCTTC.

The rearrangement joins TRBV4-1 to TRBJ1-3; 8 bases are a match to TRBD1. Germline CDR1 reads MGHRA; CDR2 reads YSYEKL. The ends lost 4 bases at V and 4 bases at J; junction bases unmatched: 9. The CDR3 is 16 residues long. In DNA form, the CDR3 reads TGCGCCAGCAGCCGGCCGGGACAGGCTCTCGGAAACACCATATATTTT. This encodes CASSRPGQALGNTIYF.

V and J are TRBV19 and TRBJ2-3; 7 bases align to TRBD2. The CDR3 loop spans 14 amino acids. The ends lost 5 bases at V and 0 bases at J; junction bases unmatched: 2. Looked up from germline, CDR1 is LNHDA and CDR2 is SQIVND (reference sequence). CDR3 DNA: TGTGCCAGTAGTCCCGGGGGGAGCACAGATACGCAGTATTTT. Translation: CASSPGGSTDTQYF.

This chain uses TRBV11-2 with TRBJ2-1; D is unclear. Germline assignment: CDR1 SGHAT and CDR2 FQNNGV. The ends were cut back, 4 bases at V and 5 bases at J, with 9 bases in the middle. The CDR3 covers 13 residues. The CDR3 DNA reads as TGTGCCAGCAGCTCACCCTATCACAATGAGCAGTTCTTC. This codes for CASSSPYHNEQFF.

The V and J genes are TRBV10-3 and TRBJ1-3; 8 positions match TRBD1. V shed 6 bases, J shed 4 bases, and the junction held 8 bases outside the gene matches. The germline V gene has CDR1 ENHRY and CDR2 SYGVKD. The CDR3 runs to 15 residues. CDR3 in amino acids: CAISADREEGNTIYF. The CDR3 bases are TGTGCCATCAGCGCGGACAGGGAAGAAGGAAACACCATATATTTT.

Comments on this clone: Other DNA sequences of this sample code for an identical CDR3. The J gene is TRBJ2-7, the V gene TRBV4-2; TRBD1 matches 10 bases. The V and J ends lost 1 base and 3 bases, in that order; junction bases with no gene match: 3. CDR3 length: 15 amino acids. Germline V lookup: CDR1 LGHNA, CDR2 YNFKEQ. CDR3 DNA sequence: TGTGCCAGCAGCCAAGCCGGGACAGGGGTCTACGAGCAGTACTTC. Translation gives CASSQAGTGVYEQYF.

The chain recombines TRBV7-2 with TRBJ2-1; D might be TRBD2 (6 bases). This CDR3 region has 16 residues. Germline CDR1 reads SGHTA; CDR2 reads FQGNSA. V shed 2 bases and J shed 8 bases, with 19 bases lying between them. Written as DNA, the CDR3 is TGTGCCAGCAGCTTAATGGCTACCCGGGAGACCGATGAGCAGTTCTTC. Translated, it gives CASSLMATRETDEQFF.

This sequence joins TRBV4-2 and TRBJ1-4; unclear D gene. Germline V lookup: CDR1 LGHNA, CDR2 YNFKEQ. V lost 1 base and J lost 7, with 13 bases in between. CDR3 length equals 15 residues. The CDR3 reads CASSQAGGFGEKLFF. The CDR3 nucleotides are TGTGCCAGCAGCCAAGCAGGTGGGTTCGGTGAAAAACTGTTTTTT.

The genes are TRBV5-1 and TRBJ1-1; no definite D call. Deletions cut 0 bases from V and 4 bases from J, with 10 bases between. This CDR3 region has 14 residues. Germline V lookup: CDR1 SGHRS, CDR2 YFSETQ. In nucleotides, the CDR3 is TGCGCCAGCAGCTTGGACAGCTCGCGCACTGAAGCTTTCTTT. Its protein is CASSLDSSRTEAFF.

The gene calls are TRBV28 and TRBJ2-5, with TRBD2 matching 11 bases. V shed 4 bases, J shed 5 bases, and the junction held 9 bases outside the gene matches. Germline CDR1 reads MDHEN; CDR2 reads SYDVKM. This CDR3 comprises 16 residues. The CDR3 is CASSYILAGGMETQYF. The DNA of the CDR3 is TGTGCCAGCAGTTATATTTTAGCGGGAGGGATGGAGACCCAGTACTTC.

This rearrangement joins TRBV6-5 to TRBJ2-1, with 11 positions matching TRBD2. V lost 6 bases and J lost 5; bases outside the gene matches: 3. The CDR3 is 14 residues long. The germline V gene encodes CDR1 MNHEY and CDR2 SVGAGI. In nucleotides, the CDR3 is TGTGCCAGCAGAGGGACTAGCGGTCACAATGAGCAGTTCTTC. It translates to CASRGTSGHNEQFF.

The V and J genes are TRBV5-1 and TRBJ2-3, with TRBD2 matching 9 bases. The CDR3 extends over 14 amino acids. Germline assignment: CDR1 SGHRS and CDR2 YFSETQ. The trim removed 5 bases at V and 1 base at J, leaving 2 bases unmatched. As DNA, the CDR3 is TGCGCCAGCAGTAGCGGGAGAGGCACAGATACGCAGTATTTT. Protein product: CASSSGRGTDTQYF.

The chain links TRBV30 to TRBJ2-5, with D tentatively TRBD1 (5 bases). The V gene's germline CDR1 is GTSNPN and CDR2 SVGIG (reference sequence). V was shortened by 4 bases and J by 5 bases, with 14 bases between the two germline ends. The CDR3 runs 13 residues. The chain's CDR3 is CAWKRKGMETQYF. In DNA, the CDR3 is TGTGCCTGGAAAAGAAAGGGGATGGAGACCCAGTACTTC. The full variable domain, in which reference TRBV30 and TRBJ2-5 provide the parts outside the CDR3, is SQTIHQWPATLVQPVGSPLSLECTVEGTSNPNLYWYRQAAGRGLQLLFYSVGIGQISSEVPQNLSASRPQDRQFILSSKKLLLSDSGFYLCAWKRKGMETQYFGPGTRLLVL.

The chain carries TRBV5-4 and TRBJ2-5; 14 nucleotides match TRBD2. Germline assignment: CDR1 SGHNT and CDR2 YYREEE (reference sequence). V was pared by 4 bases and J by 5 bases, with 7 bases of the junction left unmatched. The CDR3 length is 16 residues. The CDR3 DNA sequence: TGTGCCAGCAGCCCGCGGACTAGCGGGGGGAGGGAGACCCAGTACTTC. Translating gives CASSPRTSGGRETQYF.

The table lists this clone with a count of one. This rearrangement joins TRBV6-5 to TRBJ1-6; possibly TRBD1 for D (6 bases). V was cut by 6 bases and J by 7 bases, with 13 bases left in between. There are 14 residues in the CDR3. Germline lookup yields CDR1 MNHEY and CDR2 SVGAGI. The chain's CDR3 is CASSLGGANSPLHF. CDR3 sequence (DNA): TGTGCCAGCAGCTTAGGGGGGGCGAATTCACCCCTCCACTTT.

This clone was seen a few times. The chain combines TRBV6-5 with TRBJ2-1, with 10 bases identical to TRBD2. Germline trimming cut 6 bases from V and 4 bases from J; bases unmatched to any gene: 6. Germline values: CDR1 MNHEY, CDR2 SVGAGI. The CDR3 contains 15 residues. The CDR3 region is CASRLKRGGYNEQFF. The CDR3 DNA is TGTGCCAGCAGGCTTAAGCGGGGGGGGTACAATGAGCAGTTCTTC.

The chain couples TRBV7-9 to TRBJ2-5; D is unresolved. Trimming pared 5 bases from V and 2 bases from J, leaving 15 bases between. This CDR3 contains 15 residues. Germline V gene sequence: CDR1 SEHNR, CDR2 FQNEAQ (reference sequence). The CDR3 loop is CASSLRPGKQETQYF. The CDR3 DNA is TGTGCCAGCAGCCTCCGGCCAGGAAAGCAAGAGACCCAGTACTTC.

The rearrangement uses TRBV13 and TRBJ2-3; 11 nucleotides align to TRBD2. After removal of 6 bases from V and 2 bases from J, the junction contained 10 bases not matched to a gene. The CDR3 is 17 residues long. Germline assignment: CDR1 PRHDT and CDR2 FYEKMQ (reference sequence). The CDR3: CASRPQLAGGYTDTQYF. In DNA, the CDR3 is TGTGCCAGCAGGCCCCAGCTAGCGGGGGGATACACAGATACGCAGTATTTT.

The chain joins TRBV5-1 to TRBJ1-4; 11 positions match TRBD1. V lost 4 bases to trimming and J lost 7 bases; unmatched junction nucleotides: 12. Germline assignment: CDR1 SGHRS and CDR2 YFSETQ. The CDR3 length is 17 residues. The CDR3, as DNA: TGCGCCAGCAGCAGGACCTTGGGACAGGGGGTAGCTGAAAAACTGTTTTTT. It yields the protein CASSRTLGQGVAEKLFF.

This chain links TRBV13 with TRBJ2-2, with D possibly TRBD2 on 7 matching bases. CDR1 is PRHDT, CDR2 FYEKMQ, per germline (reference sequence). V lost 7 bases and J 4 bases, leaving 22 bases between the germline ends. The CDR3 has 17 residues. The CDR3 protein is CASILTPGGRVTGELFF. The CDR3 bases are TGTGCCAGCATCCTTACTCCGGGGGGCCGTGTCACCGGGGAGCTGTTTTTT.

The rearrangement uses TRBV7-2 and TRBJ2-2, with 7 bases aligning to TRBD2. Trimming at V came to 3 bases and at J to 0 bases, leaving 4 bases not matched to a gene. This CDR3 is built from 16 residues. Germline V lookup: CDR1 SGHTA, CDR2 FQGNSA. The CDR3 sequence: CASSFRDYPNTGELFF. CDR3 in DNA: TGTGCCAGCAGCTTCCGGGACTACCCGAACACCGGGGAGCTGTTTTTT.